Given below is one T cell receptor beta chain in context. Participants spanned ages about 18 to 89 years and resided in roughly 22 US areas. Cohort allocation depended upon clinical history that participants reported. This sample is drawn from a study of blood T cell repertoires in COVID-19. Study as a whole: Material from acute and convalescent COVID-19 was sourced from the United States, Italy and Spain.

The V end lost 5 bases, the J end lost 2 bases, and 11 bases lay between the germline ends. CDR1 and CDR2 (germline): MNHEY, SVGAGI. There are 14 residues in the CDR3. This table comes from immunoSEQ multiplex PCR, and its TCRdb copy is limited to in-frame clones, with some not included. This sample has fewer than 250,000 clones; roughly 85% occur once, and the top ten carry around 3.3%. Specimen: PBMCs or T cells enriched from blood (not recorded which). This chain joins TRBV6-5 and TRBJ2-3; a weak D match, TRBD1 (5 bases). The receptor's source is a woman aged 40-49 years who had been exposed to COVID-19. CDR3 residues: CASSPRVPTDTQYF. CDR3 sequence (DNA): TGTGCCAGCAGTCCCAGGGTACCCACAGATACGCAGTATTTT.